These T cell receptor beta chains were read from a single sample in a study of blood T cell repertoires in COVID-19. Only in-frame clones appear in the TCRdb table, and some are missing; sequencing was by immunoSEQ multiplex PCR. The sample has fewer than 400,000 clones; approximately 90% are singletons. Sequenced: PBMCs or T cells enriched from blood (not recorded which). The origin of the receptors is a woman aged 45 to 65 who had recovered from COVID-19. CDR3s include the opening cysteine and the closing phenylalanine or tryptophan. D genes are given only for firm matches. Size tells how often a clone was seen (once, few, many) or the class of an expanded clone, and some rows leave it out.

CDR3 protein: CASSLQQWGAMNTEAFF; CDR3 DNA: TGTGCCAGTAGTCTACAACAGTGGGGCGCCATGAACACTGAAGCTTTCTTT; clone size: NA; V gene: TRBV19; D gene: NA; J gene: TRBJ1-1
CDR3 protein: CASSYKQRNSPLHF; CDR3 DNA: TGTGCCAGCAGTTACAAGCAGCGAAATTCACCCCTCCACTTT; clone size: once; V gene: TRBV6-5; D gene: NA; J gene: TRBJ1-6
CDR3 protein: CASSPKQDNSPLHF; CDR3 DNA: TGTGCCAGCTCACCAAAACAGGATAATTCACCCCTCCACTTT; clone size: NA; V gene: TRBV18; D gene: NA; J gene: TRBJ1-6
CDR3 protein: CASSHFSRQDLYGYTF; CDR3 DNA: TGTGCCAGCAGCCACTTTTCCAGACAGGACCTCTATGGCTACACCTTC; clone size: once; V gene: TRBV3-1/TRBV3-2; D gene: NA; J gene: TRBJ1-2
CDR3 protein: CASSLSGTLGNQPQHF; CDR3 DNA: TGTGCCAGCAGTTTATCGGGGACATTAGGCAATCAGCCCCAGCATTTT; clone size: NA; V gene: TRBV27; D gene: NA; J gene: TRBJ1-5
CDR3 protein: CASSQGQGDEKLFF; CDR3 DNA: TGTGCCAGCAGCCAAGGGCAGGGGGATGAAAAACTGTTTTTT; clone size: few; V gene: TRBV3-1/TRBV3-2; D gene: TRBD1; J gene: TRBJ1-4
CDR3 protein: CASSLVGQGNEKLFF; CDR3 DNA: NA; clone size: NA; V gene: TRBV7-9; D gene: NA; J gene: TRBJ1-4
CDR3 protein: CASSLRAGGRNTEAFF; CDR3 DNA: TGTGCCAGCAGCTTACGGGCAGGGGGCAGGAACACTGAAGCTTTCTTT; clone size: NA; V gene: TRBV11-1; D gene: TRBD1; J gene: TRBJ1-1
CDR3 protein: CASSPAQGNYGYTF; CDR3 DNA: TGTGCCAGCAGCCCAGCGCAGGGCAACTATGGCTACACCTTC; clone size: NA; V gene: TRBV27; D gene: NA; J gene: TRBJ1-2
CDR3 protein: CASSLGLGEVNGYTF; CDR3 DNA: TGTGCCAGCAGCTTAGGCCTCGGGGAGGTCAATGGCTACACCTTC; clone size: NA; V gene: TRBV13; D gene: NA; J gene: TRBJ1-2
CDR3 protein: CASRDRGPLYF; CDR3 DNA: TGTGCCAGCAGGGACAGGGGGCCGTTATACTTC; clone size: NA; V gene: TRBV2; D gene: TRBD1; J gene: TRBJ1-2
CDR3 protein: CASSRQGAGELFF; CDR3 DNA: TGTGCCAGCTCCAGACAGGGCGCCGGGGAGCTGTTTTTT; clone size: NA; V gene: TRBV18; D gene: TRBD1; J gene: TRBJ2-2
CDR3 protein: CASSFRSADTQYF; CDR3 DNA: TGTGCCAGCAGCTTCCGCTCCGCGGATACGCAGTATTTT; clone size: NA; V gene: TRBV7-9; D gene: NA; J gene: TRBJ2-3
CDR3 protein: CASSQDRARDSNYGYTF; CDR3 DNA: TGCGCCAGCAGCCAAGATCGGGCCAGGGACTCTAACTATGGCTACACCTTC; clone size: NA; V gene: TRBV4-1; D gene: NA; J gene: TRBJ1-2
CDR3 protein: CAWSGGGKLYEQYF; CDR3 DNA: TGTGCCTGGAGTGGGGGCGGGAAGCTTTACGAGCAGTACTTC; clone size: NA; V gene: TRBV30; D gene: NA; J gene: TRBJ2-7
CDR3 protein: CASSLTGLNSPLHF; CDR3 DNA: TGTGCCAGCAGCCTGACAGGGCTTAATTCACCCCTCCACTTT; clone size: NA; V gene: TRBV3-1/TRBV3-2; D gene: TRBD1; J gene: TRBJ1-6
CDR3 protein: CASSPDREGRAFF; CDR3 DNA: TGTGCCAGCTCTCCAGACAGGGAAGGTAGAGCTTTCTTT; clone size: NA; V gene: TRBV18; D gene: TRBD1; J gene: TRBJ1-1
CDR3 protein: CASSFSSNEKLFF; CDR3 DNA: TGTGCCAGCAGTTTTTCATCTAATGAAAAACTGTTTTTT; clone size: NA; V gene: TRBV12-3/TRBV12-4; D gene: NA; J gene: TRBJ1-4
CDR3 protein: CASSYFGTSGGAGQETQYF; CDR3 DNA: TGTGCCAGCAGTTACTTTGGGACTAGCGGGGGGGCCGGCCAAGAGACCCAGTACTTC; clone size: NA; V gene: TRBV28; D gene: TRBD2; J gene: TRBJ2-5